Given below is one T cell receptor (beta chain) in context. This record belongs to a study of technical replicates of blood from a handful of donors. This CDR3 has 18 residues. V dropped 4 bases and J dropped 0; count of bases not matched to a gene: 13. Germline CDR1 SGHDN, CDR2 FVKESK. TCRdb keeps only in-frame clones here, not all; method: immunoSEQ multiplex PCR. This repertoire shows around 78,000 clones, approximately 93% found once; its top ten account for around 0.25%. The V gene is TRBV14, the J gene TRBJ2-7; 9 bases are shared with TRBD2. The material sequenced was T cells isolated from PBMCs. The source of this sequence is a human donor in good health. As DNA, the CDR3 is TGTGCCAGCAGCCGTCGTAGCGGGGGCCTCGAACTCTCCTACGAGCAGTACTTC. The encoded protein is CASSRRSGGLELSYEQYF. The variable domain in full, completed from reference TRBV14 and TRBJ2-7, reads EAGVTQFPSHSVIEKGQTVTLRCDPISGHDNLYWYRRVMGKEIKFLLHFVKESKQDESGMPNNRFLAERTGGTYSTLKVQPAELEDSGVYFCASSRRSGGLELSYEQYFGPGTRLTVT.